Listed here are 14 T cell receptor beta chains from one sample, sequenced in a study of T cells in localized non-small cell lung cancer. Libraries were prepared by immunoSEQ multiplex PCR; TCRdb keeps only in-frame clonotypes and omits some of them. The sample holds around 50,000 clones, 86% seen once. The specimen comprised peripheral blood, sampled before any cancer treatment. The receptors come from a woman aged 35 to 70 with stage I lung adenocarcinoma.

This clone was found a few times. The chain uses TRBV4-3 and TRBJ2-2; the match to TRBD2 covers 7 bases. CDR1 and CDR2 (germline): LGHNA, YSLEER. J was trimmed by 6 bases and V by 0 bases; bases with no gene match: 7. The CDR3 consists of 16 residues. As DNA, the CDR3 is TGCGCCAGCAGCCAAGAGTCCACCGCGGGAGCCGGGGAGCTGTTTTTT. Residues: CASSQESTAGAGELFF.

CDR3 amino acids: CASSNGARGNTIYF. CDR3 coding DNA: TGTGCCAGCAGCAACGGGGCGCGAGGAAACACCATATATTTT. The rearrangement uses TRBV9 and TRBJ1-3, with D possibly being TRBD1 (5 bases). Per germline, CDR1 SGDLS and CDR2 YYNGEE. The CDR3 sequence is 14 residues long. The V gene lost 4 bases and the J gene lost 4 bases, with 12 bases spanning the gap.

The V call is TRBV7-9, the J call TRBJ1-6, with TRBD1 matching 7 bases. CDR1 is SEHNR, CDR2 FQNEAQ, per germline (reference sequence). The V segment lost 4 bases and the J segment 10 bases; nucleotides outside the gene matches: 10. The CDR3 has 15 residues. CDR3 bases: TGTGCCAGCAGCTCGGGGAACAGGGGAAGCTCACCCCTCCACTTT. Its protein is CASSSGNRGSSPLHF.

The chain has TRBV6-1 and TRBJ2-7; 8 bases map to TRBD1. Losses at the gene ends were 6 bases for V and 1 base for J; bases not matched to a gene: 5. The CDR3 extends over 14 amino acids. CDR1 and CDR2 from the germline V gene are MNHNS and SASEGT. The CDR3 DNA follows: TGTGCCAGCAGCGCGGACAGGGTTTCCTACGAGCAGTACTTC. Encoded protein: CASSADRVSYEQYF.

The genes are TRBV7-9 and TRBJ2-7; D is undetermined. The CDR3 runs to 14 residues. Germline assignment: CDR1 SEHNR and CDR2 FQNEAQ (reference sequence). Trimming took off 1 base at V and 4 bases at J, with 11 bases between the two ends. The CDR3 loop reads CASSLEDRVYEQYF. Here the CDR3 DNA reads TGTGCCAGCAGCTTAGAAGATCGGGTTTACGAGCAGTACTTC.

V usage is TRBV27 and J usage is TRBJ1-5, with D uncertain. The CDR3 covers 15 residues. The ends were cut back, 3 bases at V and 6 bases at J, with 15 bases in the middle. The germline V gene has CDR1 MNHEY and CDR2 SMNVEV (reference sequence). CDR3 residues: CASSFSQERGQPQHF. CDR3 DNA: TGTGCCAGCAGTTTTTCGCAGGAGCGGGGTCAGCCCCAGCATTTT.

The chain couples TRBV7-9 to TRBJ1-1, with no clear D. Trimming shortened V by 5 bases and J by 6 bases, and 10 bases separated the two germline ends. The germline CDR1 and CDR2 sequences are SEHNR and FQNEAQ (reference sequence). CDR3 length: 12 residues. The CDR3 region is CASSLLLPEAFF. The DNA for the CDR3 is TGTGCCAGCAGCCTCCTACTCCCTGAAGCTTTCTTT.

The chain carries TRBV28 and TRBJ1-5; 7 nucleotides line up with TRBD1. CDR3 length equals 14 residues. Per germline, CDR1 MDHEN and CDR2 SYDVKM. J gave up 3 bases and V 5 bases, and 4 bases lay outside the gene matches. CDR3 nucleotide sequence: TGTGCCAGCAGTACAGGGGACAACAATCAGCCCCAGCATTTT. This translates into CASSTGDNNQPQHF.

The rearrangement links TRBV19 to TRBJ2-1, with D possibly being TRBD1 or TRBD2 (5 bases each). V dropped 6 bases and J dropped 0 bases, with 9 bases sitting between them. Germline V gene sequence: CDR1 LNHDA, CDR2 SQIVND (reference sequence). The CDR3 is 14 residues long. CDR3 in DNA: TGTGCCAGTAGGGGGGACCCCTCCTACAATGAGCAGTTCTTC. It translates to CASRGDPSYNEQFF.

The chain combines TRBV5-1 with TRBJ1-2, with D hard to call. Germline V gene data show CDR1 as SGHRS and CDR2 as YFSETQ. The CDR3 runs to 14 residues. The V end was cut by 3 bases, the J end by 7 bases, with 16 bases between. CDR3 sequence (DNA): TGCGCCAGCAGCTCGGGAGGAAGGGAGGCTGGCTACACCTTC. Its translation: CASSSGGREAGYTF.

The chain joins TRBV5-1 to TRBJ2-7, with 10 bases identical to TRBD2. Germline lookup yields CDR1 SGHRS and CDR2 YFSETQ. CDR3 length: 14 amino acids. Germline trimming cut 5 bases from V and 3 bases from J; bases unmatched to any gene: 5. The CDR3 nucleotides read TGCGCCAGCAGTCCTAGCGGGGGAAACTACGAGCAGTACTTC. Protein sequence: CASSPSGGNYEQYF.

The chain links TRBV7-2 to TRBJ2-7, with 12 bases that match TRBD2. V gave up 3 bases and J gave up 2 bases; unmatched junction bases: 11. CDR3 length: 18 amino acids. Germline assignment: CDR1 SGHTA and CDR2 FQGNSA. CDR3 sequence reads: CASSFRLAGASGTYEQYF. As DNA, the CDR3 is TGTGCCAGCAGCTTCCGACTAGCGGGGGCATCCGGGACCTACGAGCAGTACTTC. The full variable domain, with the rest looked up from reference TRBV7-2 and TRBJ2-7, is GAGVSQSPSNKVTEKGKDVELRCDPISGHTALYWYRQSLGQGLEFLIYFQGNSAPDKSGLPSDRFSAERTGGSVSTLTIQRTQQEDSAVYLCASSFRLAGASGTYEQYFGPGTRLTVT.

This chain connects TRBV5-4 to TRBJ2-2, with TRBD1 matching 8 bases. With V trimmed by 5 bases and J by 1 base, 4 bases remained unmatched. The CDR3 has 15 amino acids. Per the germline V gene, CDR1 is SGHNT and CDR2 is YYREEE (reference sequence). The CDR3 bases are TGTGCCAGCAGGACCGGGACAGGGAACACCGGGGAGCTGTTTTTT. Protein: CASRTGTGNTGELFF.

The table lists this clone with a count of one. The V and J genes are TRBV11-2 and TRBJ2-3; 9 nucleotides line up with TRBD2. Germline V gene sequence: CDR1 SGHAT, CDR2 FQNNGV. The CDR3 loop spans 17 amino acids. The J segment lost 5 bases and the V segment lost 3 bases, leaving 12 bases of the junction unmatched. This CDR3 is CASSLGGIAGAGDTQYF. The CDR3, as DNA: TGTGCCAGCAGCTTGGGAGGAATAGCGGGGGCGGGAGATACGCAGTATTTT.